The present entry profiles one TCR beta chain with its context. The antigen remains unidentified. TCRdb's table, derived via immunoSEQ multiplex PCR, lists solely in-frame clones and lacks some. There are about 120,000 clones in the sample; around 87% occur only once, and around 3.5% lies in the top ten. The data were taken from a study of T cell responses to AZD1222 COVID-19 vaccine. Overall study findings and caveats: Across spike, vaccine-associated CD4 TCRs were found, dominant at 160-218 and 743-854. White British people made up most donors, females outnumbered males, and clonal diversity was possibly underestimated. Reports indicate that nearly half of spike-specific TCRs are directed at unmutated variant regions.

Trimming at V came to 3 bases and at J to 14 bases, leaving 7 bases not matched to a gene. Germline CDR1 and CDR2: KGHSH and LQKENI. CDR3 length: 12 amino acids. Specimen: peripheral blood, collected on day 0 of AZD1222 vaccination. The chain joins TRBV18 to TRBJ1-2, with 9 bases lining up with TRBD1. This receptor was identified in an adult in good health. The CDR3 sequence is CASSPPGQGSTF. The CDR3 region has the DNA TGTGCCAGCTCACCCCCGGGACAGGGATCTACCTTC.